This T cell receptor beta chain was identified during a study of blood T cells in healthy people across ages. Background on the study: With template switching, about one barcoded beta molecule was captured per two T cells. Whole-study results and caveats: When one million T cells were used, diversity estimates were thought to be underestimates.

CDR3 size: 13 residues. Trimming took 2 bases from V and 2 from J, leaving 7 bases between them. Per the germline V gene, CDR1 is GTSNPN and CDR2 is SVGIG (reference sequence). The second PCR ran about 6 to 12 cycles with a sample-barcoded 5' primer and J-beta primers. TCRdb reprocessed the 5' RACE reads via MiXCR and lists one record per CDR3 protein. The sample consists of 1,100,000 or so distinct CDR3 sequences, around 45% of them appearing once. About 10 milliliters of peripheral blood were drawn from each donor. Isolation recovered at least 6.5 million PBMCs from every sample. This clonotype has only a few counts. Its antigen is undetermined.

V and J are TRBV30 and TRBJ1-5, with no clear D. The sequencing sample was made of blood. This sequence originates from an older woman in good health. Here the CDR3 DNA reads TGTGCCTGGAGTTATGATGGCAATCAGCCCCAGCATTTT. Translation: CAWSYDGNQPQHF.